This TCR beta chain was recovered during a study of blood T cell repertoires in COVID-19. The V and J ends lost 5 bases and 5 bases respectively, with 17 bases between them. Germline-derived CDR1 and CDR2 are SGHNT and YYREEE (reference sequence). CDR3 size: 15 residues. Assay: immunoSEQ multiplex PCR; the TCRdb copy retains only in-frame clones and omits some. The repertoire holds about 300,000 clones, with nearly 90% as singletons. The clonotype comes from a woman in her twenties or thirties who had recovered from COVID-19. Sequencing was carried out using PBMCs or T cells enriched from blood (not recorded which). This chain uses TRBV5-4 with TRBJ2-1; tentatively, D is TRBD2 (6 bases). CDR3 region: CASRGEIAENNEQFF. The DNA of the CDR3 is TGTGCCAGCAGGGGGGAAATAGCGGAAAACAATGAGCAGTTCTTC.